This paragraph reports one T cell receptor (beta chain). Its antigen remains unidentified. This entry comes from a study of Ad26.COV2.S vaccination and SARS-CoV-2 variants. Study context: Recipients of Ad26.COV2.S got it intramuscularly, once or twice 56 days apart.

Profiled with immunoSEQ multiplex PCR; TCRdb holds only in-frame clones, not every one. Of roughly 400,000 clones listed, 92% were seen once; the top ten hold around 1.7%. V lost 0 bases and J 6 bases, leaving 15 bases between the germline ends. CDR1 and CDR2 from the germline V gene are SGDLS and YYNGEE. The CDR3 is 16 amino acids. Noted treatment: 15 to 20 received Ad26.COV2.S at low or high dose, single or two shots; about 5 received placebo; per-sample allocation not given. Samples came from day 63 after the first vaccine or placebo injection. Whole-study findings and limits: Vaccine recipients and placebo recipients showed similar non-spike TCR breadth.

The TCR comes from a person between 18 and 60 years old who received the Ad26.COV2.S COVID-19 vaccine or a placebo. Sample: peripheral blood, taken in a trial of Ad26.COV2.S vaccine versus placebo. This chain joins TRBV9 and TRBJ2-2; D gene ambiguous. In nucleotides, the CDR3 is TGTGCCAGCAGCGTAGGCACTATTACGTTTCCCGGGGAGCTGTTTTTT. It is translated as CASSVGTITFPGELFF.